Below are 26 T cell receptor beta chains sequenced from a single sample in a study of T cells after posttransplantation cyclophosphamide. Libraries were prepared by immunoSEQ multiplex PCR; TCRdb keeps only in-frame clonotypes and omits some of them. The sample lists about 6,900 clones, approximately 84% seen once, with roughly 29% in the top ten. Sequencing was carried out using memory CD4+ T cells sorted from blood. These receptors were collected from a woman aged 45 to 65 in good health and a related stem cell transplant donor.

The chain joins TRBV7-6 to TRBJ2-5, with 9 bases identical to TRBD1. Per germline, CDR1 SGHVS and CDR2 FNYEAQ. Germline trimming cut 1 base from V and 8 bases from J; bases unmatched to any gene: 2. CDR3 size: 13 residues. For the CDR3, the DNA is TGTGCCAGCAGCTTAGGTACAGGGGGCACCCAGTACTTC. Residues: CASSLGTGGTQYF.

The V and J genes are TRBV19 and TRBJ2-1; 10 bases match TRBD1. The V gene's germline CDR1 is LNHDA and CDR2 SQIVND (reference sequence). The CDR3 sequence is 15 residues long. V lost 5 bases to trimming and J lost 2 bases; unmatched junction nucleotides: 3. The chain's CDR3 is CASSLGTGAYNEQFF. DNA of the CDR3: TGTGCCAGTAGTCTTGGGACAGGGGCCTACAATGAGCAGTTCTTC. The full variable domain, its missing parts supplied by reference TRBV19 and TRBJ2-1, is DGGITQSPKYLFRKEGQNVTLSCEQNLNHDAMYWYRQDPGQGLRLIYYSQIVNDFQKGDIAEGYSVSREKKESFPLTVTSAQKNPTAFYLCASSLGTGAYNEQFFGPGTRLTVL.

This clone was seen only once. This chain joins TRBV27 and TRBJ1-6, with D possibly matching TRBD1 (5 bases). The CDR3 contains 17 residues. V was shortened by 7 bases and J by 0 bases, with 16 bases between the two germline ends. Germline lookup yields CDR1 MNHEY and CDR2 SMNVEV (reference sequence). The CDR3 coding sequence is TGTGCCAGCACATCAGGGCGGACGAGCTCCTATAATTCACCCCTCCACTTT. Its translation: CASTSGRTSSYNSPLHF.

This sequence joins TRBV15 and TRBJ2-3; TRBD2 might be the D (5 bases). CDR1 is LNHNV and CDR2 is YYDKDF in the germline V gene (reference sequence). The CDR3 is made up of 15 amino acids. The V and J ends lost 4 bases and 5 bases respectively, with 16 bases between them. In DNA, the CDR3 is TGTGCCACCAGCACTCACCGGGCCGCGGGAGATACGCAGTATTTT. It codes for CATSTHRAAGDTQYF. The variable domain in full, completed from reference TRBV15 and TRBJ2-3, reads DAMVIQNPRYQVTQFGKPVTLSCSQTLNHNVMYWYQQKSSQAPKLLFHYYDKDFNNEADTPDNFQSRRPNTSFCFLDIRSPGLGDTAMYLCATSTHRAAGDTQYFGPGTRLTVL.

This clone was detected once. The chain recombines TRBV7-2 with TRBJ1-1; maybe TRBD1 (5 bases). Germline V lookup: CDR1 SGHTA, CDR2 FQGNSA. Trimming pared 6 bases from V and 1 base from J, leaving 6 bases between. The CDR3 spans 12 residues. The CDR3 is CASRGGNTEAFF. The DNA for the CDR3 is TGTGCCAGCAGGGGGGGGAACACTGAAGCTTTCTTT.

The chain carries TRBV11-2 and TRBJ2-3; the D gene is possibly TRBD2 (6 bases). This CDR3 has 14 amino acids. V shed 5 bases and J shed 6 bases, with 15 bases lying between them. Germline lookup yields CDR1 SGHAT and CDR2 FQNNGV. This chain's CDR3 is CASSRLVYGDTQYF. CDR3 bases: TGTGCCAGCAGCCGACTAGTATACGGGGATACGCAGTATTTT.

This chain connects TRBV7-2 to TRBJ2-3; 7 bases map to TRBD2. With 3 bases clipped from V and 0 bases from J, the junction kept 6 bases outside the gene matches. Germline lookup yields CDR1 SGHTA and CDR2 FQGNSA. The CDR3 spans 16 residues. The DNA for the CDR3 is TGTGCCAGCAGCTTGAACCCTAGCGGAAGCACAGATACGCAGTATTTT. Its protein is CASSLNPSGSTDTQYF.

The chain is built from TRBV7-2 and TRBJ2-5; D might be TRBD1 (6 bases). This CDR3 region has 13 residues. Germline V gene data show CDR1 as SGHTA and CDR2 as FQGNSA. V was clipped by 2 bases and J by 3 bases, with 7 bases between them. DNA for the CDR3: TGTGCCAGCAGCTTAAACAGGGAAGAGACCCAGTACTTC. Translating gives CASSLNREETQYF.

The rearrangement links TRBV29-1 to TRBJ2-2; 7 bases line up with TRBD2. The CDR3 loop spans 14 amino acids. Germline V lookup: CDR1 SQVTM, CDR2 ANQGSEA. V trimming: 4 bases; J trimming: 3 bases; junction bases outside the gene matches: 5. CDR3 region: CSVGSGGDTGELFF. CDR3 DNA sequence: TGCAGCGTTGGAAGTGGGGGGGACACCGGGGAGCTGTTTTTT.

This sequence joins TRBV6-1 and TRBJ1-1; 7 nucleotides match TRBD1. The CDR3 is made up of 15 amino acids. Germline CDR1 reads MNHNS; CDR2 reads SASEGT. V lost 4 bases, J lost 5 bases, and 10 bases stayed unmatched. The CDR3 sequence is CASSGRDRQYTEAFF. CDR3 DNA: TGTGCCAGCAGTGGCCGGGACAGACAATATACTGAAGCTTTCTTT.

The chain joins TRBV9 to TRBJ1-1; 8 positions agree with TRBD1. The germline V gene has CDR1 SGDLS and CDR2 YYNGEE. After removal of 0 bases from V and 8 bases from J, the junction contained 12 bases not matched to a gene. CDR3 size: 16 residues. The CDR3 DNA sequence: TGTGCCAGCAGCGTAGTATCGGGACAGGAAGGGGTAGAAGCTTTCTTT. The encoded protein is CASSVVSGQEGVEAFF.

The chain's CDR3 is CASTNYEQYF. CDR3 DNA: TGTGCCAGCACCAATTACGAGCAGTACTTC. The genes are TRBV6-5 and TRBJ2-7; D remains ambiguous. Germline lookup yields CDR1 MNHEY and CDR2 SVGAGI. Between the trimmed V and J ends, which lost 7 bases and 4 bases, there was a span of 5 bases. This CDR3 region has 10 residues.

This rearrangement joins TRBV6-1 to TRBJ1-5; TRBD1 agrees at 9 bases. Germline loops: CDR1 MNHNS, CDR2 SASEGT. V trimming: 3 bases; J trimming: 2 bases; junction bases outside the gene matches: 11. The CDR3 is 18 amino acids. In DNA, the CDR3 is TGTGCCAGCAGTGAGGGACAGGGTGGCCGTTTAGGCAATCAGCCCCAGCATTTT. Residues: CASSEGQGGRLGNQPQHF.

V is TRBV11-2 and J is TRBJ2-3, with D perhaps matching TRBD1 (6 bases). Germline assignment: CDR1 SGHAT and CDR2 FQNNGV. This CDR3 is 14 amino acids long. V gave up 4 bases and J gave up 4 bases, with 12 bases separating them. The CDR3 DNA reads TGTGCCAGCAGCTCCGGGACATCCTCAGATACGCAGTATTTT. This encodes CASSSGTSSDTQYF.

The V call is TRBV11-2, the J call TRBJ2-4; 9 bases are shared with TRBD2. V was pared by 3 bases and J by 5 bases, with 2 bases of the junction left unmatched. The CDR3 consists of 14 residues. Germline CDR1 is SGHAT and CDR2 is FQNNGV. This CDR3 reads CASSFGGRENIQYF. The CDR3 DNA reads as TGTGCCAGCAGCTTCGGCGGGAGGGAAAACATTCAGTACTTC.

The CDR3 is CASSLLGGGTEAFF. CDR3 in DNA: TGTGCCAGCAGTCTTCTAGGAGGTGGCACTGAAGCTTTCTTT. The chain uses TRBV6-5 and TRBJ1-1; D remains ambiguous. Germline-derived CDR1 and CDR2 are MNHEY and SVGAGI. V dropped 5 bases and J dropped 4 bases, with 14 bases sitting between them. The CDR3 runs to 14 residues.

This clone was detected a few times. V usage is TRBV15 and J usage is TRBJ2-3; TRBD2 matches at 11 bases. The CDR3 is 16 residues long. Looked up from germline, CDR1 is LNHNV and CDR2 is YYDKDF (reference sequence). The V segment lost 5 bases and the J segment 6 bases; nucleotides outside the gene matches: 10. CDR3 amino acids: CATSARSGRASDTQYF. The CDR3 DNA reads as TGTGCCACCAGCGCCCGTAGCGGGAGGGCCTCGGATACGCAGTATTTT.

V gene TRBV4-1 combines with J gene TRBJ2-3, with TRBD2 as a possible D gene (5 bases). CDR3 size: 15 residues. Germline lookup yields CDR1 MGHRA and CDR2 YSYEKL. V shed 2 bases and J shed 3 bases, with 12 bases lying between them. DNA of the CDR3: TGCGCCAGCAGCCAAAAAGCGGCAGCTACAGATACGCAGTATTTT. As protein: CASSQKAAATDTQYF.

The rearrangement uses TRBV10-3 and TRBJ2-7; 8 bases fit TRBD2. The CDR3 is 13 amino acids. The trim removed 3 bases at V and 7 bases at J, leaving 5 bases unmatched. CDR1 and CDR2 from the germline V gene are ENHRY and SYGVKD. The CDR3, as DNA: TGTGCCATCAGTGACATAGCGGGAACGGAGCAGTACTTC. Residues: CAISDIAGTEQYF.

The chain joins TRBV19 to TRBJ2-5, with 8 bases matching TRBD1. The CDR3 totals 15 residues. Germline trimming cut 7 bases from V and 4 bases from J; bases unmatched to any gene: 11. Per the germline V gene, CDR1 is LNHDA and CDR2 is SQIVND (reference sequence). The CDR3 loop reads CASNPRAGGLETQYF. As DNA, the CDR3 is TGTGCCAGTAACCCCCGGGCAGGGGGCCTAGAGACCCAGTACTTC.

The chain combines TRBV6-1 with TRBJ2-3; D perhaps matches TRBD2 (6 bases). CDR1 is MNHNS and CDR2 is SASEGT in the germline V gene. Trimming removed 7 bases from V and 3 bases from J, with 14 bases in between. The CDR3 loop spans 14 amino acids. CDR3 sequence (DNA): TGTGCCAGCAATCGGGGGTTAAAGACAGATACGCAGTATTTT. This sequence encodes CASNRGLKTDTQYF.

This clone was seen a few times. J is TRBJ2-7 and V is TRBV4-3; D unresolved. V dropped 0 bases and J dropped 6 bases, with 12 bases sitting between them. The length of the CDR3 is 14 residues. Per germline, CDR1 LGHNA and CDR2 YSLEER. The CDR3 bases are TGCGCCAGCAGCCAAGACTACCTAGTAGGCGAGCAGTACTTC. This sequence encodes CASSQDYLVGEQYF.

The V and J genes are TRBV7-2 and TRBJ2-3; no clear D. V was pared by 5 bases and J by 0 bases, with 12 bases between. CDR3 length: 15 residues. The V gene's germline CDR1 is SGHTA and CDR2 FQGNSA. The CDR3 is CASSPSLTSTDTQYF. The CDR3 coding sequence is TGTGCCAGCAGCCCCTCCCTTACTAGCACAGATACGCAGTATTTT.

The rearrangement links TRBV19 to TRBJ1-5; D ambiguous. Germline V gene lookup returns CDR1 LNHDA and CDR2 SQIVND (reference sequence). V was trimmed by 5 bases and J by 0 bases, leaving 20 bases between them. The CDR3 has 18 amino acids. The CDR3 loop reads CASSRFGGQTNSNQPQHF. The CDR3 DNA reads as TGTGCCAGTAGTCGGTTTGGCGGGCAGACTAATAGCAATCAGCCCCAGCATTTT.

The table lists this clone with a few counts. The V call is TRBV7-2, the J call TRBJ1-3; D not certain. Trimming took off 0 bases at V and 4 bases at J, with 7 bases between the two ends. This CDR3 spans 14 amino acids. Germline V CDR1 and CDR2: SGHTA, FQGNSA. This chain's CDR3 is CASSLALSGNTIYF. The CDR3 DNA follows: TGTGCCAGCAGCTTAGCCTTATCCGGAAACACCATATATTTT.

V is TRBV9 and J is TRBJ2-1; 12 bases fit TRBD2. CDR3 size: 18 residues. Germline V CDR1 and CDR2: SGDLS, YYNGEE. J lost 2 bases, V lost 0 bases, and 6 bases had no gene match. The CDR3 loop reads CASSVGASGRAPYNEQFF. For the CDR3, the DNA is TGTGCCAGCAGCGTAGGGGCTAGCGGGAGGGCCCCCTACAATGAGCAGTTCTTC.